This TCR delta chain was obtained from a study of γδ T cells in repeated Plasmodium falciparum infection. Each sorted gammadelta sample had TRG and TRD chains sequenced. TCRdb ran CATT on the multiplex PCR reads. The table lists roughly 48,000 delta-chain clones, 1.6% of them singletons. This clone was seen at least ten times. This may be a read error: a much more frequent sequence differs by one nucleotide. The sample comprised gamma-delta T cells from blood. The source is a pool of human donors (malaria-infected and uninfected, not separated).

The CDR3 loop is CALGEALFLRWAPGGSRLRGYKLIF. CDR3 DNA: TGTGCTCTTGGGGAGGCCCTATTCCTACGTTGGGCGCCTGGGGGATCCCGCCTACGGGGCTATAAACTCATCTTC. No J gene was called, and the V gene is TRDV1; the tabulated D call, TRDD3, remains unverified against the DNA. The CDR3 is made up of 25 amino acids. Germline assignment: CDR1 TSWWSYY and CDR2 QGS.